The TCR beta chain described here comes from a study of OX40 agonist ivuxolimab in advanced cancers. Regarding the complete study: Ivuxolimab, which targeted the costimulatory receptor OX40 (CD134), was an agonistic, fully human IgG2 monoclonal antibody. Intravenous ivuxolimab was administered to patients every 2 weeks at six dose levels: 0.01, 0.1, 0.3, 1.5, 3 and 10 mg/kg. Of the approximately 54 dose-escalation patients, hepatocellular carcinoma was present in around 19, melanoma in around 15, renal cell carcinoma in 9 and head and neck cancer in 9. The dose-escalation cohort was over 70% male with a mean age of approximately 60 years, ranging from roughly 23 to 90. Prior anti-PD-1, anti-PD-L1 or anti-CTLA-4 therapy was permitted, and 30% to 45% of dose-escalation patients had received checkpoint inhibitors. Partial responses occurred in three dose-escalation patients, of whom one had hepatocellular carcinoma and two had cutaneous melanoma. The point of sequencing TCRbeta in the periphery was to test whether ivuxolimab changed TCR sequence diversity and drove clonal T-cell expansion. The monotherapy dose-escalation portion (N = 52 patients) of the phase I ivuxolimab trial is reported in the paper.

To sequence the TCRbeta CDR3 region, genomic DNA was isolated from the sorted cells. The immunoSEQ Assay was used to sequence the TCRbeta CDR3 regions. TCRdb mirrors the immuneACCESS table, restricted to in-frame sequences. Some clones are absent from its copies; in checked studies, under half trace to an unresolved V gene, and the reason for the others is unknown. The sample table shows around 76,000 clones, and roughly 89% are seen once. The top ten hold approximately 2.5% of the sample. What the research found in general, with its limitations: The antigen specificity of the clonally expanded peripheral T cells was not determined. After ivuxolimab, more expanded clones were found on average in CD8+ T cells than in CD4+ T cells. Low levels of normalized T-cell clonal expansion were also seen in some nonresponding patients. Partial responders in the 0.1-3.0 mg/kg groups had among the lowest normalized peripheral clonal expansion, especially among CD8+ T cells. At doses from 0.1 to 3.0 mg/kg, clonal expansion was seen in both CD4+ and CD8+ blood T cells between baseline and week 6.

Trimming removed 0 bases from V and 4 bases from J, leaving 10 bases between the germline ends. The germline V gene gives CDR1 as SGHTA and CDR2 as FQGNSA. The CDR3 starts with the cysteine, ends with the phenylalanine, and has 14 residues. Solely the CDR3 DNA is kept, with 42 bases framed from the first base. This clone was counted a few times. Its antigen is not yet known. No base quality values were provided; no much bigger clone lies one nucleotide off. The trial excluded patients who had a history of autoimmune disease or were on systemic immunosuppression. In every dose cohort, peripheral blood was drawn for TCR sequencing at baseline, cycle 4 day 1, and cycle 7 day 1. The samples were taken from a phase I, first-in-human, multicenter, open-label dose-escalation trial of ivuxolimab. The trial enrolled adults with locally advanced or metastatic head and neck squamous cell, hepatocellular, melanoma or renal cell carcinoma. Before TCR sequencing, CD4+ T cells and CD8+ T cells from peripheral blood were sorted into separate populations.

Material: CD4+ or CD8+ T cells sorted from blood, obtained in a trial of the OX40 agonist ivuxolimab. The TCR comes from an adult with an advanced solid tumor such as melanoma, head and neck, liver or kidney cancer. The chain is encoded by TRBV7-2 joined to TRBJ2-7, and TRBD2 may be the D gene, going by 6 matching bases. The CDR3 here reads CASSLAGGEYEQYF. The nucleotide sequence is given as TGTGCCAGCAGCTTAGCGGGGGGAGAATACGAGCAGTACTTC. Full variable domain (CDR3 extended with the reference TRBV7-2 and TRBJ2-7 proteins): GAGVSQSPSNKVTEKGKDVELRCDPISGHTALYWYRQSLGQGLEFLIYFQGNSAPDKSGLPSDRFSAERTGGSVSTLTIQRTQQEDSAVYLCASSLAGGEYEQYFGPGTRLTVT.